This entry features one T cell receptor (beta chain) sequence. The antigen it recognizes is unknown. The input lacks base qualities; no much larger clone sits a single base away. V is clipped by 2 bases and J by 2 bases, and the sequence between their germline boundaries is 9 bases long. From the cysteine up to the phenylalanine, the CDR3 has a length of 13 residues. Solely the CDR3 DNA is kept, with 39 bases framed from the first base. CDR1 and CDR2, looked up from the germline V gene (reference sequence), are GTSNPN and SVGIG. Collaborating institutions collected whole blood in K2EDTA tubes following their own protocols. For TCRbeta analysis, collaborators shipped samples in one of three forms: frozen whole blood, isolated PBMCs, or DNA extracted from either of those sample types. TCRbeta CDR3 regions were amplified from genomic DNA by means of the immunoSEQ Assay, a bias-controlled multiplex PCR. In the paper's pipeline: The number of nucleated cells in each sample was estimated by amplification of reference gene primers within the assay. To quantify the absolute abundance of each unique TCRbeta CDR3 rearrangement, sequence reads were collapsed and filtered. For each sample, productive Simpson clonality was calculated as the square root of Simpson's diversity index over productive rearrangements. Imported from immuneACCESS, the table was reduced by TCRdb to in-frame sequences with V and J called. These copies leave out some clones; in studies compared against another copy, an unresolved V gene accounts for under half, and the cause of the remainder is not known. V, J and clone size are those of that table, while D and trimming were read from the DNA. This sample has around 94,000 clones in its table, and around 81% of those were observed once. Clones ranked in the top ten supply 3% to 4% of the sample.

The sample belongs to a study of blood T cell repertoires in COVID-19 (dated by TCRdb to 2020 to 2022). Some background on the complete study: The collaborator samples originated in the United States, Italy and Spain and spanned the acute and convalescent phases of COVID-19. The prospective study material was composed of cDNA or gDNA derived from T cells, B-cell-depleted T cells, or PBMCs. The dataset comprised deeply sampled blood TCRbeta repertoires from subjects exposed to, actively infected with, or recovered from COVID-19. The repertoires were released in a freely available public database meant as a resource for research on the immune response to SARS-CoV-2. Samples were obtained from the ongoing ImmuneRACE study (first 160 participants) and from 1,000 to 1,500 subjects provided by 6 global collaborators. A de-identified subject ID, COVID-19 status, age in years and sex were almost always included in the sample metadata. Where HLA class I and class II types were available, the types were taken from metadata supplied by the sample provider, not from assay-based typing. General conclusions and limits of the study: The quantity of clinical and demographic metadata differed by source and by participant and was supplied without curation.

This clonotype was obtained from a man aged 50 or older with acute or convalescent COVID-19. The chain is assembled from TRBV30 and TRBJ1-1, with the D gene uncertain. The sample was peripheral blood. This receptor carries the CDR3 CAWSNGGNTEAFF. DNA sequence: TGTGCCTGGAGTAATGGAGGAAACACTGAAGCTTTCTTT.